This T cell receptor (beta chain) was documented in a study of human T cells and chemical hapten exposure. Unfractionated whole blood was the source from which total RNA was extracted. Trimming cost V 7 bases and J 7 bases; bases outside gene matches: 17. Germline values: CDR1 SQVTM, CDR2 ANQGSEA. The CDR3 is 15 amino acids. The study used a library that attached unique molecular identifiers to individual cDNA molecules. TCRdb recomputed calls from the 5' RACE reads with MiXCR, one row per CDR3 protein. The table shows around 140,000 distinct CDR3 sequences, with roughly 4% occurring only once. This clonotype was seen repeatedly, ten times or more.

This rearrangement joins TRBV29-1 to TRBJ2-7; 9 bases are shared with TRBD1. This sequence originates from a female donor in good health. CDR3 DNA: TGCAGCGCCACACGGACAGGGGACGTTTTTGGGGAGCAGTACTTC. It is translated as CSATRTGDVFGEQYF.